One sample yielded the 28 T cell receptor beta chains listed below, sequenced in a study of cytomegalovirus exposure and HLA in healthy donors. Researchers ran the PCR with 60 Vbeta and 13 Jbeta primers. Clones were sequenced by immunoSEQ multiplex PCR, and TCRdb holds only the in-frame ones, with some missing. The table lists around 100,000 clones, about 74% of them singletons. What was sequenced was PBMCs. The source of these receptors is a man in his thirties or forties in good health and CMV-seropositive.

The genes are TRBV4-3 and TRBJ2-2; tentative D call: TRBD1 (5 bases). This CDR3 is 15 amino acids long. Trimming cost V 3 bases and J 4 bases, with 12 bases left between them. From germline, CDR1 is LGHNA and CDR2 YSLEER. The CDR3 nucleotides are TGCGCCAGCAGCCAGGACACCCGAGTCACCGGGGAGCTGTTTTTT. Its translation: CASSQDTRVTGELFF.

This CDR3 reads CASSPEWTTDTQYF. CDR3 bases: TGTGCCAGCAGCCCCGAATGGACAACAGATACGCAGTATTTT. V gene TRBV7-2 combines with J gene TRBJ2-3, with D maybe TRBD1 (5 bases). This CDR3 is 14 amino acids long. Germline loops: CDR1 SGHTA, CDR2 FQGNSA. The V gene lost 5 bases and the J gene lost 3 bases, with 12 bases spanning the gap.

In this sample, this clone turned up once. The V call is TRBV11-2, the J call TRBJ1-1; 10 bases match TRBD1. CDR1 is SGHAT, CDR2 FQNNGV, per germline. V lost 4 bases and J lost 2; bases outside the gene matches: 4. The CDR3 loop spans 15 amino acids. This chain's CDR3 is CASSWATGGNTEAFF. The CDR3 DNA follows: TGTGCCAGCAGCTGGGCGACAGGGGGCAACACTGAAGCTTTCTTT.

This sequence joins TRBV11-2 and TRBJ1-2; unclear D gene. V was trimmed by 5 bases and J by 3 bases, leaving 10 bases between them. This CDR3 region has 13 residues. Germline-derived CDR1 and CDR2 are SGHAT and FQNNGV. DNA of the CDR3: TGTGCCAGCAGCGCAGAGGGATACTATGGCTACACCTTC. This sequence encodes CASSAEGYYGYTF.

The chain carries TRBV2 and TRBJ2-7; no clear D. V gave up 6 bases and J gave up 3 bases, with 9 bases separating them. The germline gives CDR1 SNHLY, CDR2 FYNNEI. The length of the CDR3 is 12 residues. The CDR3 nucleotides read TGTGCCAGCAGGACAACTCGCTACGAGCAGTACTTC. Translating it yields CASRTTRYEQYF.

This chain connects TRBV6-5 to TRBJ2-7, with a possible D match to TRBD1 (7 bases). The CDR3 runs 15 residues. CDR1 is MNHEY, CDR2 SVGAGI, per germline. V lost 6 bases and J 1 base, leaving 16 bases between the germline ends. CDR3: CASSAQGGGSYEQYF. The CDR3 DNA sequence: TGTGCCAGCAGCGCCCAGGGGGGAGGATCCTACGAGCAGTACTTC.

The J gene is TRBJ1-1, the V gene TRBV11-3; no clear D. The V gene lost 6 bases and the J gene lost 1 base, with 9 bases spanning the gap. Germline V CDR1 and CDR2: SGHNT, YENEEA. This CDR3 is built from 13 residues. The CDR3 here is CASSYTANTEAFF. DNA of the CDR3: TGTGCCAGCAGTTACACAGCGAACACTGAAGCTTTCTTT. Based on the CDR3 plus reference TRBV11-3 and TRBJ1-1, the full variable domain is EAGVVQSPRYKIIEKKQPVAFWCNPISGHNTLYWYLQNLGQGPELLIRYENEEAVDDSQLPKDRFSAERLKGVDSTLKIQPAELGDSAVYLCASSYTANTEAFFGQGTRLTVV.

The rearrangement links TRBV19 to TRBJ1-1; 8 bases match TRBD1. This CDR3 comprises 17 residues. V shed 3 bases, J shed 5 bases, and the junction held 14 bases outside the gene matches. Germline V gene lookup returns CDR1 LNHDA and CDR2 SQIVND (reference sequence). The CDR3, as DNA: TGTGCCAGTAGTATTAGAGGACAGGGAATGAGGGCGACTGAAGCTTTCTTT. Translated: CASSIRGQGMRATEAFF.

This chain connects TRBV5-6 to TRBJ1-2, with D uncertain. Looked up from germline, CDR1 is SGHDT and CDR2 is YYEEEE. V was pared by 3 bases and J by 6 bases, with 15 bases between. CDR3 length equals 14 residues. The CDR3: CASSWTRRGHGYTF. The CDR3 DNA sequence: TGTGCCAGCAGCTGGACGCGCCGGGGTCATGGCTACACCTTC.

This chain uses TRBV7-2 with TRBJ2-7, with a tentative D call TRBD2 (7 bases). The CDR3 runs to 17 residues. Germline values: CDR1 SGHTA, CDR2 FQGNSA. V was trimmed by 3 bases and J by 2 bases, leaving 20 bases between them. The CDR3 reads CASSFGLIGRGPYEQYF. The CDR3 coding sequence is TGTGCCAGCAGCTTCGGATTAATAGGGCGGGGGCCCTACGAGCAGTACTTC.

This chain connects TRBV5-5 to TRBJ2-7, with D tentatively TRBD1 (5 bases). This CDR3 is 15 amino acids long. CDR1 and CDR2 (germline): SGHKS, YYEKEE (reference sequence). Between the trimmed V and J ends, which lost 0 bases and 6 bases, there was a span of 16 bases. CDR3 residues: CASSLAPGSIIEQYF. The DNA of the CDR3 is TGTGCCAGCAGCTTGGCCCCAGGGTCAATCATCGAGCAGTACTTC.

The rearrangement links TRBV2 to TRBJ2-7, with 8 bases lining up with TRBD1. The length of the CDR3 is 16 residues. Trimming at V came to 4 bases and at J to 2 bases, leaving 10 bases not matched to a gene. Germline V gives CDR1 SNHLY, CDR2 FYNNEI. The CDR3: CASSGQGALIPYEQYF. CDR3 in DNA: TGTGCCAGCAGTGGGCAGGGGGCGCTTATTCCCTACGAGCAGTACTTC.

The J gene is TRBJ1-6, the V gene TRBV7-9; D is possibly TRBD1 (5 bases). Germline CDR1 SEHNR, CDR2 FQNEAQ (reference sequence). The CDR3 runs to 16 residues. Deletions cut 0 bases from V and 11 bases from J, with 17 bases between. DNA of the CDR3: TGTGCCAGCAGCTTAGCGTCGGGGGAGAGCGGCGCACCCCTCCACTTT. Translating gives CASSLASGESGAPLHF.

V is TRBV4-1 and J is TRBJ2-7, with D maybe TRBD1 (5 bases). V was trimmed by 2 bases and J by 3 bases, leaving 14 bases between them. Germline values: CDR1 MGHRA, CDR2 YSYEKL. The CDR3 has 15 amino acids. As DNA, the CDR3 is TGCGCCAGCAGCCAACGGCAGGGTGAAGGCTACGAGCAGTACTTC. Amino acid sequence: CASSQRQGEGYEQYF.

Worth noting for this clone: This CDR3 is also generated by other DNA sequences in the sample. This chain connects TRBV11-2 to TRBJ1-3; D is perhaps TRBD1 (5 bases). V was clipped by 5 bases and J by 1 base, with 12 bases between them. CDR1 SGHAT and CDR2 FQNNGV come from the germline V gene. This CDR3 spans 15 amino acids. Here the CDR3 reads CASSLGRGSGNTIYF. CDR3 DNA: TGTGCCAGCAGCCTCGGTCGGGGGTCTGGAAACACCATATATTTT.

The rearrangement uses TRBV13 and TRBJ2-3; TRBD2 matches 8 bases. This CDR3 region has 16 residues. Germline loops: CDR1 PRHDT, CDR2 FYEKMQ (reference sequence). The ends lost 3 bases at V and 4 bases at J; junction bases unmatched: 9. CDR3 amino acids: CASSFRAGAVADTQYF. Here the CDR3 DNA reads TGTGCCAGCAGCTTTAGAGCGGGGGCCGTGGCAGATACGCAGTATTTT. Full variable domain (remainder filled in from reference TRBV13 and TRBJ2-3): AAGVIQSPRHLIKEKRETATLKCYPIPRHDTVYWYQQGPGQDPQFLISFYEKMQSDKGSIPDRFSAQQFSDYHSELNMSSLELGDSALYFCASSFRAGAVADTQYFGPGTRLTVL.

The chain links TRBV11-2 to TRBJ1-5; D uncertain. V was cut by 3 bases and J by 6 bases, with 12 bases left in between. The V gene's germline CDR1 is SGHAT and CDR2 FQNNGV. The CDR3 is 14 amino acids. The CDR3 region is CASSFNTSGQPQHF. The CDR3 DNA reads TGTGCCAGCAGCTTCAACACCAGCGGTCAGCCCCAGCATTTT.

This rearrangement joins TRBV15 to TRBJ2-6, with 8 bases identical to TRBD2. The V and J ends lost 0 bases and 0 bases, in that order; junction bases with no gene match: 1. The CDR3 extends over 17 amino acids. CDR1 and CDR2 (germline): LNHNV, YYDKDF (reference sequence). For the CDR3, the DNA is TGTGCCACCAGCAGAGATCGGGGGGGCTCTGGGGCCAACGTCCTGACTTTC. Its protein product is CATSRDRGGSGANVLTF.

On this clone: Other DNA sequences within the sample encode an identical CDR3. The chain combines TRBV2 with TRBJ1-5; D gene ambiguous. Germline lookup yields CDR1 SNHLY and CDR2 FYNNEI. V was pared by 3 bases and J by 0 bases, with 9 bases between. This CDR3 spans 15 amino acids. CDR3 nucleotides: TGTGCCAGCAGTGAGGCACCTTATAGCAATCAGCCCCAGCATTTT. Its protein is CASSEAPYSNQPQHF.

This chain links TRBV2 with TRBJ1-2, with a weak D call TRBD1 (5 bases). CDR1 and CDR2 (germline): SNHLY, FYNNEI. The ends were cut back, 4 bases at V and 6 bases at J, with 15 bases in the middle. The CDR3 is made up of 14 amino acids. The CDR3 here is CASSVGQGVDGYTF. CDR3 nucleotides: TGTGCCAGCAGTGTGGGGCAGGGCGTTGATGGCTACACCTTC. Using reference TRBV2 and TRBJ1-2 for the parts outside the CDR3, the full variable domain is EPEVTQTPSHQVTQMGQEVILRCVPISNHLYFYWYRQILGQKVEFLVSFYNNEISEKSEIFDDQFSVERPDGSNFTLKIRSTKLEDSAMYFCASSVGQGVDGYTFGSGTRLTVV.

CDR3 sequence (DNA): TGTGCCAGCAGTGGGACTAGCTACAATGAGCAGTTCTTC. It codes for CASSGTSYNEQFF. V is TRBV6-1 and J is TRBJ2-1, with 7 nucleotides matching TRBD2. With 4 bases clipped from V and 3 bases from J, the junction kept 0 bases outside the gene matches. CDR3 length: 13 residues. The germline V gene has CDR1 MNHNS and CDR2 SASEGT.

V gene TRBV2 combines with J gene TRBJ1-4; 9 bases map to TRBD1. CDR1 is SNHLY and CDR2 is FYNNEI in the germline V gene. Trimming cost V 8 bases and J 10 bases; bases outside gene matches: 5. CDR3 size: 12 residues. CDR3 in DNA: TGTGCCAGCGGACAGGGGAAGGGAAAACTGTTTTTT. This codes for CASGQGKGKLFF.

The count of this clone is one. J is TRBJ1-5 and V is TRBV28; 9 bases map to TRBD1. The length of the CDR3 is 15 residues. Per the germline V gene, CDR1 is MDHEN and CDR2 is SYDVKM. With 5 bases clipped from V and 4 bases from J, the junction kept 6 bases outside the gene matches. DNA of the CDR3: TGTGCCAGCAGTAAACCGGGACAGGGTAATCAGCCCCAGCATTTT. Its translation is CASSKPGQGNQPQHF.

The CDR3 loop reads CASSFFDPWGDDTEAFF. In DNA, the CDR3 is TGTGCCAGCAGCTTCTTCGACCCTTGGGGGGATGACACTGAAGCTTTCTTT. The chain recombines TRBV13 with TRBJ1-1; TRBD1 might be the D (5 bases). The CDR3 consists of 17 residues. Germline V gene sequence: CDR1 PRHDT, CDR2 FYEKMQ (reference sequence). V shed 3 bases and J shed 3 bases, with 20 bases lying between them.

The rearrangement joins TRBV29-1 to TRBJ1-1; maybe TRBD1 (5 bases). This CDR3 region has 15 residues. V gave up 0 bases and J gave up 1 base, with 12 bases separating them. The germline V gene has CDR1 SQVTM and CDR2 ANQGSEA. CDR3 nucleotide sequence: TGCAGCGTTGAAGATCTTGGGGCTGGGAACACTGAAGCTTTCTTT. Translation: CSVEDLGAGNTEAFF.

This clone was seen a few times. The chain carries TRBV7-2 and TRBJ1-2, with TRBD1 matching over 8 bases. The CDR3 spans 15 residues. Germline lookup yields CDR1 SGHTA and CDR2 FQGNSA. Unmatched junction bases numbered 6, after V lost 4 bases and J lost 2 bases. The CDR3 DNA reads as TGTGCCAGCAGCTCCCAAGGACAGGGCAACTATGGCTACACCTTC. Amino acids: CASSSQGQGNYGYTF.

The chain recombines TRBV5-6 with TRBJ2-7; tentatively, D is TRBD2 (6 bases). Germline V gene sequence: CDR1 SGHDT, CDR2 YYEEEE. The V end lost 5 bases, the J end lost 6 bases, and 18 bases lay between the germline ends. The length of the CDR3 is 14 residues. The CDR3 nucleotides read TGTGCCAGCAGTAGTCCGGGACTCTGGGGCGAGCAGTACTTC. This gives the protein CASSSPGLWGEQYF.

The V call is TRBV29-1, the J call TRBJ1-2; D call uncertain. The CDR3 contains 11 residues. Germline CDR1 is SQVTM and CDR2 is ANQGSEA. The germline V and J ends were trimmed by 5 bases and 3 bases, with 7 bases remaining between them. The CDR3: CSVREDYGYTF. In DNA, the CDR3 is TGCAGCGTTAGGGAGGACTATGGCTACACCTTC.